This T cell receptor (beta chain) stems from a study of regulatory T cells in long-lasting Graves disease. Study-level points and caveats: Persistent disease favored TRBV28, TRBJ1-2 and TRBJ2-5.

With regard to this clonotype: The antigen is unknown.

Arm-PCR of CDR3 regions and iRepertoire HTBI primers were used to build TCR beta libraries. From the multiplex PCR reads, TCRdb called clonotypes with MiXCR, one entry per CDR3 protein. This table holds roughly 610,000 distinct CDR3 sequences, roughly 15% found once. Per the germline V gene, CDR1 is SGDLS and CDR2 is YYNGEE. With V trimmed by 6 bases and J by 3 bases, 23 bases remained unmatched. This CDR3 contains 19 residues. Time point meaning: newly diagnosed GD, antithyroid drugs for less than 3 months. Generation of the TCR library employed RNA extracted from PBMCs. The same sample was also studied in work on T cells in Graves' hyperthyroidism and ophthalmopathy.

This clonotype was sampled from a woman under 40 with Graves disease. The chain joins TRBV9 to TRBJ1-1; 7 positions match TRBD1. This specimen consisted of peripheral blood mononuclear cells (PBMCs), obtained at new diagnosis, from a patient treated with antithyroid drugs. The CDR3: CASTSSGTENPHGDTEAFF. Here the CDR3 DNA reads TGTGCCAGCACAAGCTCGGGGACAGAAAACCCCCATGGGGACACTGAAGCTTTCTTT.